This T cell receptor beta chain was found in a study of blood T cell repertoires in COVID-19. With 1 base clipped from V and 8 bases from J, the junction kept 9 bases outside the gene matches. The CDR3 runs to 16 residues. In germline, CDR1 is SGHRS, CDR2 YFSETQ. Generated by immunoSEQ multiplex PCR, the TCRdb table keeps only in-frame clones and is missing some. This table holds about 110,000 clones, around 83% found once. The chain combines TRBV5-1 with TRBJ2-1, with 10 positions matching TRBD1. This receptor was taken from a man aged 65 to 79 with acute or convalescent COVID-19. Source material: peripheral blood. The CDR3 sequence is CASSLSRETGGHEQFF. The CDR3 region has the DNA TGCGCCAGCAGCTTGTCGAGAGAGACAGGGGGCCATGAGCAGTTCTTC.